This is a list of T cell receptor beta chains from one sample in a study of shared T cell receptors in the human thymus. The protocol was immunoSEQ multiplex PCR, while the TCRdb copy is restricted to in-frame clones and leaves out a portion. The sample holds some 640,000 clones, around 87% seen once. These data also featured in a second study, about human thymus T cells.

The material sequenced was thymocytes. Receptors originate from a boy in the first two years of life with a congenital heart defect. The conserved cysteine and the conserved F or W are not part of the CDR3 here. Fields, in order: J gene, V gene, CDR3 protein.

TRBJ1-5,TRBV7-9,ASSRELEPQH
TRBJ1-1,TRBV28,ASSSRRDNAF
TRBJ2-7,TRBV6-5,ASRSGTGKLYEQY
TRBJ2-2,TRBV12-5,ASGTGPRQGSTGELF
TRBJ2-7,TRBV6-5,ASSYSGTRRGEQY
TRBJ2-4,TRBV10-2,ASSVRGGKNIQY
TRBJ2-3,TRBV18,ASSRTGGTDTQY
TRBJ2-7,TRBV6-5,ASSYLHGGRGEQY
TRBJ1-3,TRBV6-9,ASRNRVYGRNTIY
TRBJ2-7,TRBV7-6,ASSARLSAYEQY
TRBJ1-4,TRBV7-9,ASSLVRAGGPANEKLF
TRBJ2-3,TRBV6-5,ASHPGLAGPDTQY
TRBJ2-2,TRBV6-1,ASSEDRTNTNTGELF
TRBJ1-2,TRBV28,ASSHTGPSNYGYT
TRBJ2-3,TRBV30,AWGKVRGAPCTDTQY